These 25 T cell receptor beta chains originate from one sample sequenced in a study of T-cell reconstitution after alpha-beta-depleted transplantation in children. It was with unique molecular identifiers that the TCRbeta library was prepared. Each CDR3 protein gets one entry after TCRdb re-called the PCR reads with MiXCR. The sample comprises around 580,000 distinct CDR3 sequences, about 23% of which are singletons, and roughly 13% rests with the top ten. This material consisted of PBMCs, mostly from graft donor cells, taken 360 days after TCRalphabeta/CD19-depleted stem cell transplant. These receptors were taken from a boy younger than two who had a stem cell transplant for acute myeloid leukemia, so the T cells may come from the graft donor.

There are a few counts of this clonotype. The chain carries TRBV20-1 and TRBJ2-4; TRBD2 matches 11 bases. In germline, CDR1 is DFQATT, CDR2 SNEGSKA (reference sequence). The V and J ends lost 3 bases and 0 bases, in that order; junction bases with no gene match: 16. The CDR3 sequence is 20 residues long. CDR3 protein: CSASTPNTSGGSLAKNIQYF. CDR3 bases: TGCAGTGCTAGTACGCCTAACACTAGCGGGGGCTCCCTAGCCAAAAACATTCAGTACTTC.

This clonotype came up a few times. The rearrangement links TRBV25-1 to TRBJ2-5, with 7 bases matching TRBD1. The germline V gene has CDR1 MGHDK and CDR2 SYGVNS. CDR3 length: 14 residues. The V segment lost 4 bases and the J segment 2 bases; nucleotides outside the gene matches: 4. In DNA, the CDR3 is TGTGCCAGCAGTGGTCGACAGGGTCAAGAGACCCAGTACTTC. Its translation: CASSGRQGQETQYF. Full variable domain (rest looked up from reference TRBV25-1 and TRBJ2-5): EADIYQTPRYLVIGTGKKITLECSQTMGHDKMYWYQQDPGMELHLIHYSYGVNSTEKGDLSSESTVSRIRTEHFPLTLESARPSHTSQYLCASSGRQGQETQYFGPGTRLLVL.

Remarks on this clonotype: A much larger clone differs from this one at a single base, so this may be a read error. The V and J genes are TRBV5-1 and TRBJ2-2; D possibly corresponds to TRBD1 (6 bases). This CDR3 is 14 amino acids long. Germline values: CDR1 SGHRS, CDR2 YFSETQ. The CDR3 loop is CANSLQQGTGELFF. CDR3 nucleotides: TGCGCCAACAGCTTGCAACAGGGAACCGGGGAGCTGTTTTTT.

The chain recombines TRBV10-2 with TRBJ1-5; D not certain. Trimming took 3 bases from V and 0 from J, leaving 6 bases between them. Germline CDR1 WSHSY, CDR2 SAAADI. This CDR3 spans 14 amino acids. In DNA, the CDR3 is TGCGCCAGCAGTGATGGTTATAGCAATCAGCCCCAGCATTTT. It is translated as CASSDGYSNQPQHF.

In this sample, this clonotype turned up a few times. The chain has TRBV4-2 and TRBJ2-1; tentative D call: TRBD2 (6 bases). Germline assignment: CDR1 LGHNA and CDR2 YNFKEQ. Between the trimmed V and J ends, which lost 3 bases and 9 bases, there was a span of 15 bases. The CDR3 is made up of 14 amino acids. For the CDR3, the DNA is TGTGCCAGCAGCCAGCTAGCGAAGGTCGGTGAGCAGTTCTTC. It specifies CASSQLAKVGEQFF.

This clonotype was seen at least ten times. This chain uses TRBV12-3 or TRBV12-4 with TRBJ1-1; D not resolved. This CDR3 spans 12 amino acids. Trimming shortened V by 3 bases and J by 1 base, and 3 bases separated the two germline ends. The CDR3 coding sequence is TGTGCCAGCAGTTTTTCGAACACTGAAGCTTTCTTT. It codes for CASSFSNTEAFF.

This clonotype was found a few times. The chain uses TRBV24-1 and TRBJ2-5, with a tentative D call TRBD1 (5 bases). The CDR3 totals 16 residues. V lost 2 bases to trimming and J lost 4 bases, with 16 bases between them. Germline assignment: CDR1 KGHDR and CDR2 SFDVKD. CDR3 sequence: CATSDSRGQGGETQYF. CDR3 nucleotides: TGTGCCACCAGTGATTCCCGTGGGCAGGGCGGAGAGACCCAGTACTTC.

In this sample, this clonotype turned up many times. The chain uses TRBV29-1 and TRBJ2-3; D perhaps matches TRBD1 (5 bases). V shed 4 bases and J shed 10 bases, with 18 bases lying between them. Germline CDR1 is SQVTM and CDR2 is ANQGSEA. CDR3 length equals 13 residues. The CDR3 sequence is CSVVDSPVNSQYF. The CDR3 DNA follows: TGCAGCGTTGTCGACAGCCCAGTCAATTCGCAGTATTTT.

V gene TRBV15 combines with J gene TRBJ2-1; D gene ambiguous. In germline, CDR1 is LNHNV, CDR2 YYDKDF (reference sequence). Trimming took 0 bases from V and 0 from J, leaving 6 bases between them. The CDR3 is 15 residues long. The CDR3 loop is CATSRDQDSYNEQFF. The CDR3 region has the DNA TGTGCCACCAGCAGAGATCAGGACTCCTACAATGAGCAGTTCTTC.

This clonotype has a count of ten or more. The rearrangement joins TRBV15 to TRBJ2-7, with 9 nucleotides matching TRBD2. From germline, CDR1 is LNHNV and CDR2 YYDKDF (reference sequence). J gave up 4 bases and V 1 base, and 5 bases lay outside the gene matches. This CDR3 spans 15 amino acids. This chain's CDR3 is CATSRALAGLYEQYF. The CDR3 DNA sequence: TGTGCCACCAGCAGAGCGCTAGCGGGGCTATACGAGCAGTACTTC.

This clonotype was counted ten times or more. The rearrangement uses TRBV4-3 and TRBJ2-7; the D gene is possibly TRBD1 (7 bases). The CDR3 is 16 amino acids. Trimming removed 0 bases from V and 2 bases from J, with 14 bases in between. CDR1 and CDR2 (germline): LGHNA, YSLEER. The chain's CDR3 is CASSQDRAGGTYEQYF. CDR3 nucleotides: TGCGCCAGCAGCCAAGATCGGGCAGGGGGGACCTACGAGCAGTACTTC.

In the case of this clonotype: Because the CDR3 is missing its conserved closing phenylalanine or tryptophan, this is likely a read error. V usage is TRBV29-1 and J usage is TRBJ1-2; the D is unclear. The V gene's germline CDR1 is SQVTM and CDR2 ANQGSEA. V lost 3 bases and J 4 bases, leaving 9 bases between the germline ends. CDR3 length: 12 residues. CDR3 sequence (DNA): TGCAGCGTTGATAGCCCCTTCTATGGCTACACCATC. This gives the protein CSVDSPFYGYTI.

In this sample, this clonotype turned up a few times. For the CDR3, the DNA is TGCAGTGCCGCCTCGGGACACAGGTGGGTTCAGCCCCAGCATTTT. This gives the protein CSAASGHRWVQPQHF. The chain employs TRBV20-1 and TRBJ1-5; tentative D call: TRBD1 (6 bases). Germline V gene sequence: CDR1 DFQATT, CDR2 SNEGSKA (reference sequence). The CDR3 length is 15 residues. The V end lost 6 bases, the J end lost 6 bases, and 21 bases lay between the germline ends.

The table lists this clonotype with many counts. The chain carries TRBV20-1 and TRBJ1-5, with D possibly matching TRBD1 (6 bases). V was clipped by 6 bases and J by 0 bases, with 18 bases between them. This CDR3 contains 16 residues. Germline lookup yields CDR1 DFQATT and CDR2 SNEGSKA (reference sequence). For the CDR3, the DNA is TGCAGTGCCTTACCGGGGGCCAGCCATAGCAATCAGCCCCAGCATTTT. This encodes CSALPGASHSNQPQHF.

The table lists this clonotype with many counts. The rearrangement uses TRBV7-2 and TRBJ2-1; TRBD1 agrees at 8 bases. CDR3 length: 16 amino acids. In germline, CDR1 is SGHTA, CDR2 FQGNSA. V dropped 5 bases and J dropped 3; count of bases not matched to a gene: 9. CDR3 DNA: TGTGCCAGCAGCGACCGACAGGGGCTCATCTACAATGAGCAGTTCTTC. Protein: CASSDRQGLIYNEQFF.

The rearrangement links TRBV5-1 to TRBJ2-1, with 7 bases matching TRBD2. Germline lookup yields CDR1 SGHRS and CDR2 YFSETQ. CDR3 length: 16 residues. V lost 2 bases, J lost 1 base, and 6 bases stayed unmatched. This CDR3 is CASSFQRGGSYNEQFF. In DNA, the CDR3 is TGCGCCAGCAGCTTTCAGCGGGGAGGGTCCTACAATGAGCAGTTCTTC.

The V and J genes are TRBV20-1 and TRBJ2-1; 9 bases are a match to TRBD2. The CDR3 runs to 15 residues. The junction had 13 bases not matched to a gene; V was cut back by 3 bases and J by 10 bases. Looked up from germline, CDR1 is DFQATT and CDR2 is SNEGSKA (reference sequence). CDR3 coding DNA: TGCAGTGCTAGTGAAGGCGGGGGGGCCCTGCGGGAGCAGTTCTTC. Its protein product is CSASEGGGALREQFF.

This chain links TRBV5-8 with TRBJ2-7; TRBD2 is a possible D gene (7 bases). V was clipped by 1 base and J by 3 bases, with 11 bases between them. The CDR3 runs 14 residues. CDR1 and CDR2 from the germline V gene are SGHTS and YDEGEE. As DNA, the CDR3 is TGTGCCAGCAGCTTGCGGGGGGCCAGCTACGAGCAGTACGTC. It encodes CASSLRGASYEQYV.

This clonotype was recorded a few times. A much more abundant neighbour one base away suggests this may be a read error. The chain has TRBV6-2 or TRBV6-3 and TRBJ2-7; D possibly corresponds to TRBD2 (5 bases). Looked up from germline, CDR1 is MNHEY and CDR2 is SVGEGT. CDR3 length: 12 residues. Trimming shortened V by 2 bases and J by 3 bases, and 5 bases separated the two germline ends. CDR3 sequence reads: CASSYRGYEQYF. The CDR3, as DNA: TGTGCCAGCAGTTACCGGGGCTACGAGCAGTACTTC.

This clonotype was seen only a few times. The chain joins TRBV29-1 to TRBJ2-3; TRBD2 matches at 14 bases. Germline trimming cut 6 bases from V and 5 bases from J; bases unmatched to any gene: 16. Germline assignment: CDR1 SQVTM and CDR2 ANQGSEA. The CDR3 is 18 amino acids. In DNA, the CDR3 is TGCAGCGTCCTTCCTCTAATCGGACTAGCGGGGGGCCGAGATACGCAGTATTTT. It yields the protein CSVLPLIGLAGGRDTQYF.

This chain joins TRBV20-1 and TRBJ1-5, with 10 positions matching TRBD1. Germline loops: CDR1 DFQATT, CDR2 SNEGSKA (reference sequence). The CDR3 loop spans 13 amino acids. Trimming cost V 7 bases and J 7 bases; bases outside gene matches: 7. Written as DNA, the CDR3 is TGCAGTGTCCCCGGGACAGGGGTACAGCCCCAGCATTTT. Translation: CSVPGTGVQPQHF.

The V gene is TRBV4-3, the J gene TRBJ1-5, with D tentatively TRBD1 (6 bases). From germline, CDR1 is LGHNA and CDR2 YSLEER. The V end was cut by 2 bases, the J end by 7 bases, with 9 bases between. There are 13 residues in the CDR3. In DNA form, the CDR3 reads TGCGCCAGCAGCCAAAGGGGGTTACAGCCCCAGCATTTT. Its translation is CASSQRGLQPQHF.

This clonotype was seen ten or more times. J is TRBJ2-7 and V is TRBV6-2 or TRBV6-3, with a weak D call TRBD1 (6 bases). In germline, CDR1 is MNHEY, CDR2 SVGEGT. V lost 7 bases and J 3 bases, leaving 10 bases between the germline ends. The CDR3 is 12 amino acids. The CDR3: CASTGQRYEQYF. Written as DNA, the CDR3 is TGTGCCAGCACAGGACAGCGCTACGAGCAGTACTTC.

This rearrangement joins TRBV11-2 to TRBJ2-3; D not resolved. V lost 4 bases, J lost 8 bases, and 7 bases lay in between. Germline CDR1 and CDR2: SGHAT and FQNNGV. The CDR3 runs to 11 residues. The DNA for the CDR3 is TGTGCCAGCAGCTCTTCGTTTACGCAGTATTTT. Protein product: CASSSSFTQYF. Based on the CDR3 plus reference TRBV11-2 and TRBJ2-3, the full variable domain is EAGVAQSPRYKIIEKRQSVAFWCNPISGHATLYWYQQILGQGPKLLIQFQNNGVVDDSQLPKDRFSAERLKGVDSTLKIQPAKLEDSAVYLCASSSSFTQYFGPGTRLTVL.

The chain uses TRBV21-1 and TRBJ2-5; the table calls TRBD2, which could not be checked here. TRBV21-1 is assigned pseudogene status. The CDR3 length is 18 residues. In nucleotides, the CDR3 is TGTGCCAGCACCGGACTTCCCAAGTCGAACGGATCCAGAGAGACCCAGTACTTC. Translated, it gives CASTGLPKSNGSRETQYF.